What follows is one T cell receptor beta chain and its context. The target antigen is unknown. Repertoires were generated with immunoSEQ multiplex PCR, while TCRdb's copy carries only in-frame clones and drops some. The data contain more than 95,000 clones, approximately 84% of them singletons. This entry is derived from a study of radiotherapy plus CTLA-4 blockade in lung cancer. Turning to the study itself: There were objective responses in 15% to 20% of patients, and around 31% had disease control.

Study conclusions and caveats: The authors reported that early blood T cell clone dynamics, with interferon-beta, best predicted response. An expansion of tumor-derived TCR clones occurred in blood after radiotherapy plus ipilimumab.

This CDR3 region has 15 residues. CDR1 SGHTA and CDR2 FQGNSA come from the germline V gene. Trimming shortened V by 8 bases and J by 5 bases, and 18 bases separated the two germline ends. Ipilimumab-mediated CTLA-4 blockade plus focal radiation was given to patients having chemo-refractory metastatic non-small-cell lung cancer. Sample: peripheral blood, taken from a patient treated with radiotherapy plus ipilimumab. The J gene is TRBJ2-2, the V gene TRBV7-2, with D possibly being TRBD2 (7 bases). The TCR comes from a human donor with non-small cell lung cancer who had a partial response to radiotherapy plus ipilimumab. The CDR3 region has the DNA TGTGCCAGCCAACGGTGGGGGGGCGGTACCGGGGAGCTGTTTTTT. Translation gives CASQRWGGGTGELFF.